What follows are 4 T cell receptor beta chains derived from one specimen sequenced in a study of T cell changes during pregnancy in multiple sclerosis (dated by TCRdb to about 2019). Libraries came from the immunoSEQ multiplex PCR assay. This immuneACCESS table, as held by TCRdb, lists in-frame sequences with V and J called but not all clones. Of the missing ones, under half trace to an unresolved V gene in checked studies; the others have no known cause. The table for this sample lists some 43,000 clones; 90% of them were counted only once. In total, the top ten clones hold around 1.6% of the sample. Sequenced here: peripheral blood, sampled in the first trimester of pregnancy. All receptors derive from a female donor in good health, enrolled as a control in a pregnancy study.

This rearrangement joins TRBV7-2 to TRBJ2-1, with D possibly TRBD1 on 5 matching bases. Germline CDR1 and CDR2: SGHTA and FQGNSA. The CDR3 is 14 residues long. V shed 2 bases and J shed 9 bases, with 14 bases lying between them. CDR3 amino acids: CASSLFQGSGEQFF. The DNA of the CDR3 is TGTGCCAGCAGCTTATTCCAGGGTTCGGGTGAGCAGTTCTTC.

The rearrangement joins TRBV30 to TRBJ2-1; tentative D call: TRBD2 (6 bases). Germline loops: CDR1 GTSNPN, CDR2 SVGIG (reference sequence). This CDR3 comprises 14 residues. Deletions cut 4 bases from V and 1 base from J, with 11 bases between. CDR3 amino acids: CAWTPRESYNEQFF. The CDR3 DNA follows: TGTGCCTGGACCCCCCGGGAGTCCTACAATGAGCAGTTCTTC.

CDR3 nucleotides: TGCAGCCCCCCGGGGGGTGAGCAGTTCTTC. Translation gives CSPPGGEQFF. The chain links TRBV29-1 to TRBJ2-1, with 7 bases matching TRBD2. CDR3 length: 10 amino acids. Germline CDR1 is SQVTM and CDR2 is ANQGSEA. V dropped 8 bases and J dropped 9; count of bases not matched to a gene: 4.

The rearrangement joins TRBV13 to TRBJ2-7, with 7 bases identical to TRBD1. The length of the CDR3 is 14 residues. V shed 0 bases and J 5 bases; nucleotides not matched to a gene: 4. From germline, CDR1 is PRHDT and CDR2 FYEKMQ (reference sequence). CDR3 sequence: CASSLGNRGNEQYF. CDR3 nucleotide sequence: TGTGCCAGCAGCTTAGGGAACAGGGGTAACGAGCAGTACTTC.